The clone carrying this TCR beta chain was detected ten times or more. Germline V gene sequence: CDR1 KGHSH, CDR2 LQKENI. The CDR3 has 15 residues. Trimming took off 1 base at V and 4 bases at J, with 13 bases between the two ends. This record comes from a study of neurological immune-mediated disorders. The authors made cDNA by 5'RACE with 10-nucleotide random UMIs. One entry per CDR3 protein, called by TCRdb with MiXCR from the 5' RACE reads. The table has around 71,000 distinct CDR3 sequences, roughly 15% seen once. Time point of the sample: longitudinal time-point 1 (baseline). For the unsorted libraries, 2 million PBMCs stored at -80 C served as input.

The TCR originated in a female donor with HTLV-1-associated myelopathy (HAM/TSP). This sequence joins TRBV18 and TRBJ2-5; possibly TRBD2 for D (5 bases). Sequencing used PBMCs. This chain's CDR3 is CASSPRRGDGETQYF. The CDR3 coding sequence is TGTGCCAGCTCACCACGACGGGGAGACGGAGAGACCCAGTACTTC.